Given below is one T cell receptor (beta chain) in context. V shed 2 bases and J shed 2 bases, with 13 bases lying between them. The CDR3 contains 16 residues. CDR1 and CDR2 (germline): WSHSY, SAAADI. These data come from a study of control samples from healthy donors and cancer patients. Profiling relied on immunoSEQ multiplex PCR, and the TCRdb table lists in-frame clones only, not all of them. The data hold 150,000 or so clones, with roughly 94% observed a single time. The TCR comes from a man in his forties in good health. The genes are TRBV10-2 and TRBJ1-3, with D maybe TRBD1 (6 bases). The sample taken for sequencing was blood. The CDR3 coding sequence is TGCGCCAGCAGTGAGAAAGCTTCAGGGGCTGGAAACACCATATATTTT. It is translated as CASSEKASGAGNTIYF.